These 13 T cell receptor beta chains were sequenced from one sample in a study of blood T cell repertoires in COVID-19. Clones were read by immunoSEQ multiplex PCR, and TCRdb kept only the in-frame ones, dropping some. The table records about 210,000 clones, roughly 81% of them present only once. The sample comprised peripheral blood. Receptor source: a woman between 50 and 59 years old with active or convalescent COVID-19.

This clone appeared a few times. The genes are TRBV24-1 and TRBJ1-1; D ambiguous. Per the germline V gene, CDR1 is KGHDR and CDR2 is SFDVKD. This CDR3 comprises 14 residues. Trimming cost V 3 bases and J 0 bases, with 7 bases left between them. The CDR3 DNA sequence: TGTGCCACCAGTGATCCAGGATTGAACACTGAAGCTTTCTTT. Amino acids: CATSDPGLNTEAFF.

This clone was seen once. The chain recombines TRBV7-6 with TRBJ2-1; the match to TRBD2 covers 10 bases. V lost 4 bases and J lost 4; bases outside the gene matches: 13. This CDR3 contains 18 residues. CDR1 is SGHVS and CDR2 is FNYEAQ in the germline V gene. The CDR3 bases are TGTGCCAGCAGCTCCCAACCCAGACGGACTAGCGGTTACAATGAGCAGTTCTTC. Translating gives CASSSQPRRTSGYNEQFF.

This chain connects TRBV5-1 to TRBJ2-3; 8 bases align to TRBD1. From germline, CDR1 is SGHRS and CDR2 YFSETQ. The CDR3 is made up of 15 amino acids. The V and J ends lost 0 bases and 6 bases, in that order; junction bases with no gene match: 6. The CDR3 DNA follows: TGCGCCAGCAGCTTGGGTGGGACAGGTGTCGATACGCAGTATTTT. It specifies CASSLGGTGVDTQYF.

A single count supports this clone. The chain employs TRBV7-6 and TRBJ2-1, with 8 bases that match TRBD1. The CDR3 extends over 16 amino acids. Germline V gene sequence: CDR1 SGHVS, CDR2 FNYEAQ. V lost 0 bases to trimming and J lost 8 bases; unmatched junction nucleotides: 9. In nucleotides, the CDR3 is TGTGCCAGCAGCTTAGCGCTAGGACAGGGTTCCGATGAGCAGTTCTTC. Protein sequence: CASSLALGQGSDEQFF.

In its sample, this clone was seen a few times. This chain links TRBV7-8 with TRBJ1-2; the D gene is possibly TRBD1 (5 bases). The germline gives CDR1 SGHVS, CDR2 FQNEAQ. V was cut by 0 bases and J by 5 bases, with 10 bases left in between. The CDR3 consists of 14 residues. The chain's CDR3 is CASSLAQGRYGYTF. DNA for the CDR3: TGTGCCAGCAGCTTAGCTCAGGGTAGATATGGCTACACCTTC.

In this sample, this clone turned up once. The gene calls are TRBV5-1 and TRBJ2-1; 9 nucleotides match TRBD2. This CDR3 spans 15 amino acids. V lost 0 bases to trimming and J lost 7 bases; unmatched junction nucleotides: 5. Germline-derived CDR1 and CDR2 are SGHRS and YFSETQ. CDR3 bases: TGCGCCAGCAGCTTGGAGCCTAGCGGGACGAATGAGCAGTTCTTC. Encoded protein: CASSLEPSGTNEQFF.

The V gene is TRBV14, the J gene TRBJ2-1, with 8 bases fitting TRBD2. The CDR3 runs 17 residues. V shed 2 bases, J shed 6 bases, and the junction held 12 bases outside the gene matches. Germline assignment: CDR1 SGHDN and CDR2 FVKESK. The CDR3 protein is CASSQSLFSGVFNEQFF. CDR3 bases: TGTGCCAGCAGCCAATCTCTATTTAGCGGGGTCTTCAATGAGCAGTTCTTC.

This clone was detected a few times. The chain joins TRBV11-2 to TRBJ2-7, with D unclear. CDR3 size: 13 residues. The ends were cut back, 0 bases at V and 2 bases at J, with 5 bases in the middle. Germline values: CDR1 SGHAT, CDR2 FQNNGV. The CDR3 DNA reads as TGTGCCAGCAGCTTAGACTCCCCCTACGAGCAGTACGTC. Amino acids: CASSLDSPYEQYV.

This sequence joins TRBV4-1 and TRBJ2-1; maybe TRBD1 (6 bases). Trimming pared 1 base from V and 2 bases from J, leaving 9 bases between. From germline, CDR1 is MGHRA and CDR2 YSYEKL. The CDR3 covers 15 residues. The CDR3 DNA reads as TGCGCCAGCAGCCAAGGGGCAGGGGCCTACAATGAGCAGTTCTTC. Its translation: CASSQGAGAYNEQFF.

This chain connects TRBV10-3 to TRBJ1-1; possibly TRBD1 for D (5 bases). This CDR3 is built from 14 residues. Germline CDR1 ENHRY, CDR2 SYGVKD. V lost 1 base, J lost 6 bases, and 12 bases lay in between. The DNA of the CDR3 is TGTGCCATCAGTGAGTGGGGGGAAAAGGCTGAAGCTTTCTTT. Protein product: CAISEWGEKAEAFF.

The chain has TRBV5-6 and TRBJ1-2, with TRBD1 matching over 8 bases. The CDR3 contains 14 residues. The germline CDR1 and CDR2 sequences are SGHDT and YYEEEE. V trimming: 3 bases; J trimming: 4 bases; junction bases outside the gene matches: 5. The DNA for the CDR3 is TGTGCCAGCAGCTGGACAGGGTCTGGCTATGGCTACACCTTC. Translated: CASSWTGSGYGYTF.

This sequence joins TRBV6-5 and TRBJ1-2; unclear D gene. V was trimmed by 9 bases and J by 5 bases, leaving 10 bases between them. The V gene's germline CDR1 is MNHEY and CDR2 SVGAGI. This CDR3 region has 11 residues. The CDR3 loop reads CASGMAYGYTF. Written as DNA, the CDR3 is TGTGCCAGTGGTATGGCATATGGCTACACCTTC.

The rearrangement uses TRBV6-5 and TRBJ2-1; 9 positions match TRBD2. The CDR3 spans 12 residues. The germline CDR1 and CDR2 sequences are MNHEY and SVGAGI. With 5 bases clipped from V and 9 bases from J, the junction kept 2 bases outside the gene matches. The CDR3 loop reads CASSSGGIEQFF. CDR3 coding DNA: TGTGCCAGCAGTAGCGGGGGGATTGAGCAGTTCTTC.